Listed here are 25 T cell receptor beta chains from one sample, sequenced in a study of cytomegalovirus exposure and HLA in healthy donors (TCRdb year 2017). Receptor amplification or capture employed the immunoSEQ multiplex PCR assay. For the multiplex PCR, a mixture combining 60 forward primers for TCR Vbeta segments and 13 reverse primers for TCR Jbeta segments was used. TCRdb re-hosts the immuneACCESS table, in-frame sequences only. Its copies lack some clones; in the studies checked, an unresolved V gene accounts for under half of them, and the cause for the rest is not known. This sample has fewer than 200,000 clones in its table, and roughly 70% of those were observed once. Approximately 2.8% of the sample rests with the top ten. The material sequenced was PBMCs. These receptors were taken from a woman in her 30s in good health and CMV-seronegative.

V is TRBV2 and J is TRBJ2-3; unclear D gene. The CDR3 is 14 residues long. Germline V gives CDR1 SNHLY, CDR2 FYNNEI. Trimming removed 2 bases from V and 0 bases from J, with 6 bases in between. The chain's CDR3 is CASSELSSTDTQYF. The CDR3 DNA reads TGTGCCAGCAGTGAACTTTCTAGCACAGATACGCAGTATTTT.

The chain is built from TRBV6-1 and TRBJ2-2; TRBD2 is a possible D gene (5 bases). V was clipped by 6 bases and J by 7 bases, with 9 bases between them. Germline V gives CDR1 MNHNS, CDR2 SASEGT. The CDR3 is 12 residues long. The CDR3 DNA follows: TGTGCCAGCAGCCTACTAGGCGGGGAGCTGTTTTTT. Residues: CASSLLGGELFF.

The chain joins TRBV20-1 to TRBJ2-4, with TRBD2 matching 7 bases. The CDR3 totals 11 residues. J was trimmed by 7 bases and V by 3 bases; bases with no gene match: 0. Germline CDR1 is DFQATT and CDR2 is SNEGSKA (reference sequence). The CDR3 nucleotides are TGCAGTGCTAGGGGGGGGAACATTCAGTACTTC. Translation: CSARGGNIQYF.

This sequence joins TRBV2 and TRBJ1-4; TRBD1 agrees at 9 bases. J lost 5 bases, V lost 6 bases, and 7 bases had no gene match. This CDR3 comprises 15 residues. The germline V gene encodes CDR1 SNHLY and CDR2 FYNNEI. The CDR3 here is CASRTSQGANEKLFF. The CDR3 nucleotides read TGTGCCAGCAGAACATCACAGGGGGCAAATGAAAAACTGTTTTTT.

This clone turned up a few times. V and J are TRBV4-2 and TRBJ2-5; the match to TRBD1 covers 7 bases. J gave up 2 bases and V 0 bases, and 9 bases lay outside the gene matches. This CDR3 is 17 amino acids long. CDR1 LGHNA and CDR2 YNFKEQ come from the germline V gene. The CDR3 spells CASSQDLSSGGQETQYF. The CDR3 nucleotides are TGTGCCAGCAGCCAAGATCTGTCGTCAGGGGGTCAAGAGACCCAGTACTTC.

This sequence joins TRBV4-3 and TRBJ2-7, with D perhaps TRBD1 (6 bases). The CDR3 covers 16 residues. The germline V gene has CDR1 LGHNA and CDR2 YSLEER. Trimming took off 1 base at V and 2 bases at J, with 15 bases between the two ends. The CDR3 nucleotides are TGCGCCAGCAGCCAAGGCCTTACAGGGCCCCCCTACGAGCAGTACTTC. Translation gives CASSQGLTGPPYEQYF.

This chain connects TRBV7-9 to TRBJ2-1; D perhaps matches TRBD2 (6 bases). V was shortened by 0 bases and J by 4 bases, with 10 bases between the two germline ends. This CDR3 has 15 residues. Germline V gene lookup returns CDR1 SEHNR and CDR2 FQNEAQ (reference sequence). In nucleotides, the CDR3 is TGTGCCAGCAGCTTAGCGGGGGGACCTTACAATGAGCAGTTCTTC. Translating it yields CASSLAGGPYNEQFF.

The chain combines TRBV4-3 with TRBJ1-2; unclear D gene. Germline CDR1 LGHNA, CDR2 YSLEER. The CDR3 is 15 amino acids. Trimming left V 0 bases short and J 4 bases short, with 12 bases between. The CDR3, as DNA: TGCGCCAGCAGCCAAGATAGCGGGCCAACCTATGGCTACACCTTC. This sequence encodes CASSQDSGPTYGYTF.

This clone was seen once. The rearrangement joins TRBV9 to TRBJ2-2, with D perhaps matching TRBD1 (5 bases). The CDR3 spans 17 residues. Trimming took off 4 bases at V and 8 bases at J, with 24 bases between the two ends. CDR1 and CDR2 (germline): SGDLS, YYNGEE. The CDR3 DNA reads as TGTGCCAGCAGCCCCATACCGCTAAGGGGCCCATTGGGGGAGCTGTTTTTT. Its translation: CASSPIPLRGPLGELFF.

The chain has TRBV5-6 and TRBJ2-5; 9 bases agree with TRBD1. The germline gives CDR1 SGHDT, CDR2 YYEEEE. The junction had 5 bases not matched to a gene; V was cut back by 5 bases and J by 3 bases. The CDR3 is 14 amino acids. CDR3 nucleotides: TGTGCCAGCAGATGGACAGGGGCTAAAGAGACCCAGTACTTC. Translated, it gives CASRWTGAKETQYF. The variable domain in full, with the rest retrieved from reference TRBV5-6 and TRBJ2-5, is DAGVTQSPTHLIKTRGQQVTLRCSPKSGHDTVSWYQQALGQGPQFIFQYYEEEERQRGNFPDRFSGHQFPNYSSELNVNALLLGDSALYLCASRWTGAKETQYFGPGTRLLVL.

This clone was counted between two and nine times. The chain has TRBV7-3 and TRBJ1-2, with a possible D match to TRBD1 (6 bases). The germline V and J ends were trimmed by 5 bases and 3 bases, with 16 bases remaining between them. Germline V lookup: CDR1 SGHTA, CDR2 FQGTGA. CDR3 length: 15 residues. CDR3 loop: CASSPPLDSYYGYTF. In DNA, the CDR3 is TGTGCCAGCAGCCCCCCCCTGGACAGTTACTATGGCTACACCTTC.

The CDR3 loop is CASSTGNYGYTF. The DNA for the CDR3 is TGTGCCAGCAGTACGGGTAACTATGGCTACACCTTC. The V call is TRBV28, the J call TRBJ1-2; D remains ambiguous. The CDR3 is made up of 12 amino acids. V lost 5 bases to trimming and J lost 1 base, with 5 bases between them. Germline V gene data show CDR1 as MDHEN and CDR2 as SYDVKM.

CDR3 in DNA: TGTGCCAGCAGTGCTATAAGGACAGGGTTCAAAAACATTCAGTACTTC. It codes for CASSAIRTGFKNIQYF. The chain employs TRBV6-1 and TRBJ2-4, with 8 bases matching TRBD1. CDR3 length: 16 residues. V lost 4 bases and J lost 3; bases outside the gene matches: 8. Germline CDR1 reads MNHNS; CDR2 reads SASEGT.

This clone was counted a few times. V usage is TRBV7-2 and J usage is TRBJ2-7; tentatively, D is TRBD2 (5 bases). The V gene's germline CDR1 is SGHTA and CDR2 FQGNSA. CDR3 size: 13 residues. The germline V and J ends were trimmed by 1 base and 3 bases, with 7 bases remaining between them. Here the CDR3 DNA reads TGTGCCAGCAGCTTAGAGAGGGACTACGAGCAGTACTTC. Amino acid sequence: CASSLERDYEQYF.

The J gene is TRBJ2-7, the V gene TRBV30; TRBD2 matches 8 bases. Germline trimming cut 2 bases from V and 2 bases from J; bases unmatched to any gene: 11. Germline V gives CDR1 GTSNPN, CDR2 SVGIG (reference sequence). This CDR3 comprises 16 residues. The CDR3 loop reads CAWSRGARSGAYEQYF. The CDR3 DNA reads as TGTGCCTGGAGTCGCGGGGCCCGTAGCGGGGCCTACGAGCAGTACTTC.

The J gene is TRBJ1-4, the V gene TRBV28; 8 nucleotides align to TRBD1. Looked up from germline, CDR1 is MDHEN and CDR2 is SYDVKM. This CDR3 has 17 amino acids. J lost 3 bases, V lost 3 bases, and 9 bases had no gene match. CDR3 DNA sequence: TGTGCCAGCAGTTTTGCTCAGGGGGCGAGGGCTAATGAAAAACTGTTTTTT. It specifies CASSFAQGARANEKLFF.

The V call is TRBV7-6, the J call TRBJ2-1; 7 positions agree with TRBD2. The CDR3 runs to 15 residues. Trimming at V came to 3 bases and at J to 2 bases, leaving 4 bases not matched to a gene. CDR1 and CDR2 from the germline V gene are SGHVS and FNYEAQ. In DNA, the CDR3 is TGTGCCAGCAGCTTGGAGGGGAGGGCCTACAATGAGCAGTTCTTC. Translated, it gives CASSLEGRAYNEQFF.

The rearrangement joins TRBV2 to TRBJ1-1; the D gene is possibly TRBD1 (5 bases). Trimming took off 7 bases at V and 5 bases at J, with 14 bases between the two ends. This CDR3 has 13 residues. Germline V gene data show CDR1 as SNHLY and CDR2 as FYNNEI. The CDR3: CASNGAVGTEAFF. CDR3 DNA: TGTGCCAGCAATGGGGCCGTGGGGACTGAAGCTTTCTTT.

J is TRBJ2-5 and V is TRBV7-8, with 7 bases aligning to TRBD2. CDR3 length: 16 residues. The germline V gene encodes CDR1 SGHVS and CDR2 FQNEAQ. V lost 1 base and J lost 5; bases outside the gene matches: 10. The CDR3 coding sequence is TGTGCCAGCAGCTTAGGATTAAGCGGGATGGGGGAGACCCAGTACTTC. Translation: CASSLGLSGMGETQYF.

This chain uses TRBV11-2 with TRBJ1-4; TRBD1 is a possible D gene (5 bases). CDR3 size: 14 residues. Trimming shortened V by 4 bases and J by 8 bases, and 14 bases separated the two germline ends. CDR1 is SGHAT, CDR2 FQNNGV, per germline. CDR3 nucleotide sequence: TGTGCCAGCAGCTCCCCTGGGGGGTCGGAAAAACTGTTTTTT. Translated, it gives CASSSPGGSEKLFF.

This clone has a handful of counts. The gene calls are TRBV28 and TRBJ1-6; no reliable D call. Trimming took 4 bases from V and 7 from J, leaving 11 bases between them. The CDR3 is 14 amino acids. Per the germline V gene, CDR1 is MDHEN and CDR2 is SYDVKM. The DNA of the CDR3 is TGTGCCAGCAGTTCCGGGGTAGGCAATTCACCCCTCCACTTT. This translates into CASSSGVGNSPLHF.

The chain has TRBV27 and TRBJ2-1, with D unclear. V was cut by 4 bases and J by 7 bases, with 14 bases left in between. There are 14 residues in the CDR3. Germline V gene data show CDR1 as MNHEY and CDR2 as SMNVEV (reference sequence). CDR3: CASSWSIVANEQFF. CDR3 bases: TGTGCCAGCAGTTGGAGTATAGTGGCGAATGAGCAGTTCTTC.

The J gene is TRBJ1-1, the V gene TRBV5-4; tentatively, D is TRBD1 (6 bases). Germline-derived CDR1 and CDR2 are SGHNT and YYREEE (reference sequence). The CDR3 is made up of 14 amino acids. Trimming took 4 bases from V and 2 from J, leaving 12 bases between them. CDR3 DNA sequence: TGTGCCAGCAGCCCCGGACAGTATAACACTGAAGCTTTCTTT. Translated, it gives CASSPGQYNTEAFF.

This clone showed up just once. The chain joins TRBV2 to TRBJ2-7, with D possibly matching TRBD1 (5 bases). Looked up from germline, CDR1 is SNHLY and CDR2 is FYNNEI. Deletions cut 6 bases from V and 6 bases from J, with 9 bases between. This CDR3 region has 11 residues. The CDR3 sequence is CASRRQREQYF. The CDR3 coding sequence is TGTGCCAGCAGGAGACAGCGCGAGCAGTACTTC.

The chain employs TRBV5-6 and TRBJ2-3; TRBD1 is a possible D gene (6 bases). CDR1 and CDR2 (germline): SGHDT, YYEEEE. This CDR3 has 13 residues. The ends were cut back, 1 base at V and 4 bases at J, with 7 bases in the middle. The CDR3 DNA sequence: TGTGCCAGCAGCTTGAAGGGGGCAGATACGCAGTATTTT. Amino acids: CASSLKGADTQYF.